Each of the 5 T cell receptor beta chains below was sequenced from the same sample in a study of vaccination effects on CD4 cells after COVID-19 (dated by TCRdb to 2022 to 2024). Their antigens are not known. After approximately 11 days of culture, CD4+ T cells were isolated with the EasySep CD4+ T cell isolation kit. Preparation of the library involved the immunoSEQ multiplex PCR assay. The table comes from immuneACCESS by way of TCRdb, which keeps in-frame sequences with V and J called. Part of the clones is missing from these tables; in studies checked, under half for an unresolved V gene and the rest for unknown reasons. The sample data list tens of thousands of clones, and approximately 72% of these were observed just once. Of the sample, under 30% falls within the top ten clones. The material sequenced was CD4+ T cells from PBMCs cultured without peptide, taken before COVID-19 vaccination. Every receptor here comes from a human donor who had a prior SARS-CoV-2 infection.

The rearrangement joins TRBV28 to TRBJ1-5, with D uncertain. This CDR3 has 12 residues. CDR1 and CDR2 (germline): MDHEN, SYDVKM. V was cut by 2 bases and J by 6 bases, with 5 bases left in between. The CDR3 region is CASSLLGQPQHF. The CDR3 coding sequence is TGTGCCAGCAGTTTACTGGGTCAGCCCCAGCATTTT. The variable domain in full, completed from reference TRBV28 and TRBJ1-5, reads DVKVTQSSRYLVKRTGEKVFLECVQDMDHENMFWYRQDPGLGLRLIYFSYDVKMKEKGDIPEGYSVSREKKERFSLILESASTNQTSMYLCASSLLGQPQHFGDGTRLSIL.

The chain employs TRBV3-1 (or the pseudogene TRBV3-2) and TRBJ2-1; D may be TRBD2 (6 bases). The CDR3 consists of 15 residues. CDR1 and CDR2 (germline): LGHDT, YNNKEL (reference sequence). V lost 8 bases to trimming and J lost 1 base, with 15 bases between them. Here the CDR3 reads CASGRAGASYNEQFF. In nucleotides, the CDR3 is TGTGCCAGCGGTAGAGCGGGTGCTTCCTACAATGAGCAGTTCTTC.

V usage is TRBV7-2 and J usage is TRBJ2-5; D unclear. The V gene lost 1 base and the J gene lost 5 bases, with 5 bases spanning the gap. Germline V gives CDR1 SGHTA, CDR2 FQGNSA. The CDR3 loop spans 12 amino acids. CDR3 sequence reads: CASSLDVETQYF. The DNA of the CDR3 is TGTGCCAGCAGCTTAGATGTGGAGACCCAGTACTTC.

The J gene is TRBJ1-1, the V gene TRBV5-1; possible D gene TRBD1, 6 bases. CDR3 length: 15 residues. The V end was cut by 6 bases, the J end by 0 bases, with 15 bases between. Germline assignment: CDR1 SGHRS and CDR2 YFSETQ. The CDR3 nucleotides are TGCGCCAGCAAAAACGGAGGGGGATTGAACACTGAAGCTTTCTTT. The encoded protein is CASKNGGGLNTEAFF.

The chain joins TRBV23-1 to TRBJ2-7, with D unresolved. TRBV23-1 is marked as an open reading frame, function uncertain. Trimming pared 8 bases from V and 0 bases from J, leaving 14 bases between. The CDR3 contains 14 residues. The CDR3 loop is CASSRTVLSYEQYF. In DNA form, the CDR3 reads TGCGCCAGCTCTAGGACGGTGCTCTCCTACGAGCAGTACTTC.